This T cell receptor beta chain was captured by sequencing in a study of blood T cell repertoires in COVID-19. Profiled with immunoSEQ multiplex PCR; TCRdb holds only in-frame clones, not every one. Found here are some 100,000 clones, around four fifths of them singletons; the top ten hold roughly 29%. Germline CDR1 reads KGHSH; CDR2 reads LQKENI. The V segment lost 2 bases and the J segment 3 bases; nucleotides outside the gene matches: 0. There are 14 residues in the CDR3. Sample: peripheral blood. This clonotype originated in a man between 65 and 79 years old with active or convalescent COVID-19. The chain has TRBV18 and TRBJ1-3; 8 nucleotides align to TRBD1. In nucleotides, the CDR3 is TGTGCCAGCTCACCAGGGACAGGTGGAAACACCATATATTTT. Protein: CASSPGTGGNTIYF. The full variable domain, with the rest looked up from reference TRBV18 and TRBJ1-3, is NAGVMQNPRHLVRRRGQEARLRCSPMKGHSHVYWYRQLPEEGLKFMVYLQKENIIDESGMPKERFSAEFPKEGPSILRIQQVVRGDSAAYFCASSPGTGGNTIYFGEGSWLTVV.